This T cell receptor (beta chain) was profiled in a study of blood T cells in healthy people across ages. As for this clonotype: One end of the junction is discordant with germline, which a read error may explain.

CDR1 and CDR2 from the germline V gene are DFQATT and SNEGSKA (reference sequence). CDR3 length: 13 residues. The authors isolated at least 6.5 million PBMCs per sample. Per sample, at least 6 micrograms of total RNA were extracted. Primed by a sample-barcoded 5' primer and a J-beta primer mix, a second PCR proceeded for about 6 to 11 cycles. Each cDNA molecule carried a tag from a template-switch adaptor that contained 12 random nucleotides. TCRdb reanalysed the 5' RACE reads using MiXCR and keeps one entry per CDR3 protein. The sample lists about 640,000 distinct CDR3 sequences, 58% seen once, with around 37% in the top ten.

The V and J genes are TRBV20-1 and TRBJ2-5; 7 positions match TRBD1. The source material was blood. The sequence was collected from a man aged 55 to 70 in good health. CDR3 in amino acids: CSAWSSSDRTEYF. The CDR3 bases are TGCAGTGCTTGGTCCTCCTCGGACAGGACCGAGTACTTC.